A selection of T cell receptor beta chains follows, all from one sample in a study of blood T cell repertoires in COVID-19. Produced via immunoSEQ multiplex PCR; TCRdb's table is partial and in-frame only. The sample holds tens of thousands of clones, approximately 87% seen once. Sequencing was done on a sample of peripheral blood. These receptors all stem from a human donor in a cohort sampled during active COVID-19. CDR3s include the opening cysteine and the closing phenylalanine or tryptophan. D genes are given only for firm matches. Only part of the rows carry a size: once, few, many, or a class if the clone is expanded.

clone_size: NA
v_call: TRBV4-1
d_call: NA
j_call: TRBJ2-7
cdr3_aa: CASSQQGGPTYEQYF
cdr3_nt: TGCGCCAGCAGCCAACAGGGTGGGCCAACCTACGAGCAGTACTTC

clone_size: NA
v_call: TRBV2
d_call: NA
j_call: TRBJ1-1
cdr3_aa: CASRSEAALNTEAFF
cdr3_nt: TGTGCCAGCAGATCCGAGGCGGCCCTGAACACTGAAGCTTTCTTT

clone_size: NA
v_call: TRBV5-6
d_call: NA
j_call: TRBJ2-3
cdr3_aa: CASSLSGDVGTDTQYF
cdr3_nt: TGTGCCAGCAGCTTGTCAGGGGACGTTGGCACAGATACGCAGTATTTT

clone_size: once
v_call: TRBV11-1
d_call: NA
j_call: TRBJ1-1
cdr3_aa: CASSLERTVSTEAFF
cdr3_nt: TGTGCCAGCAGTCTAGAGAGGACAGTGAGCACTGAAGCTTTCTTT

clone_size: NA
v_call: TRBV7-9
d_call: NA
j_call: TRBJ1-2
cdr3_aa: CASSLSQRISYGYTF
cdr3_nt: TGTGCCAGCAGCTTAAGTCAGCGGATATCCTATGGCTACACCTTC

clone_size: NA
v_call: TRBV11-2
d_call: TRBD1
j_call: TRBJ1-1
cdr3_aa: CASSTRTGGTQAFF
cdr3_nt: TGTGCCAGCAGCACTCGGACAGGGGGAACCCAAGCTTTCTTT

clone_size: NA
v_call: TRBV6-5
d_call: NA
j_call: TRBJ1-4
cdr3_aa: CASRKVRDGEKLFF
cdr3_nt: TGTGCCAGCAGAAAGGTCAGGGATGGTGAAAAACTGTTTTTT

clone_size: NA
v_call: TRBV3-1/TRBV3-2
d_call: NA
j_call: TRBJ2-5
cdr3_aa: CASSRSGEETQYF
cdr3_nt: TGTGCCAGCAGCCGGAGCGGAGAAGAGACCCAGTACTTC

clone_size: NA
v_call: TRBV11-2
d_call: NA
j_call: TRBJ1-4
cdr3_aa: CASSLDVLRGEKLFF
cdr3_nt: TGTGCCAGCAGCTTAGATGTCCTTAGGGGTGAAAAACTGTTTTTT

clone_size: NA
v_call: TRBV6-6
d_call: NA
j_call: TRBJ2-5
cdr3_aa: CASIRRGWETQYF
cdr3_nt: TGTGCCAGCATCCGACGGGGGTGGGAGACCCAGTACTTC

clone_size: NA
v_call: TRBV2
d_call: NA
j_call: TRBJ1-4
cdr3_aa: CASKGGVYGGEKLFF
cdr3_nt: TGTGCCAGCAAGGGAGGGGTGTATGGGGGTGAAAAACTGTTTTTT

clone_size: NA
v_call: TRBV9
d_call: NA
j_call: TRBJ1-1
cdr3_aa: CASNYPGHTEAFF
cdr3_nt: TGTGCCAGCAACTATCCAGGGCACACTGAAGCTTTCTTT

clone_size: NA
v_call: TRBV13
d_call: NA
j_call: TRBJ2-3
cdr3_aa: CASSLSSTDTQYF
cdr3_nt: TGTGCCAGCAGCTTATCTAGCACAGATACGCAGTATTTT

clone_size: few
v_call: TRBV6-5
d_call: NA
j_call: TRBJ1-6
cdr3_aa: CASSYPGGSPLHF
cdr3_nt: TGTGCCAGCAGTTACCCCGGGGGTTCACCCCTCCACTTT

clone_size: few
v_call: TRBV10-3
d_call: NA
j_call: TRBJ1-5
cdr3_aa: CAISDEGGVGQPQHF
cdr3_nt: TGTGCCATCAGTGATGAAGGGGGAGTAGGCCAGCCCCAGCATTTT

clone_size: NA
v_call: TRBV6-5
d_call: NA
j_call: TRBJ2-7
cdr3_aa: CASRPEAREQYF
cdr3_nt: TGTGCCAGCAGGCCAGAGGCAAGGGAGCAGTACTTC

clone_size: NA
v_call: TRBV5-4
d_call: NA
j_call: TRBJ2-1
cdr3_aa: CASSLAGLARDEQFF
cdr3_nt: TGTGCCAGCAGCTTGGCCGGGCTAGCTCGGGATGAGCAGTTCTTC

clone_size: NA
v_call: TRBV12-3/TRBV12-4
d_call: NA
j_call: TRBJ2-5
cdr3_aa: CASSGGTRETQYF
cdr3_nt: TGTGCCAGCAGTGGGGGGACGCGAGAGACCCAGTACTTC

clone_size: NA
v_call: TRBV28
d_call: NA
j_call: TRBJ2-4
cdr3_aa: CASSPNRVSRTIQYF
cdr3_nt: TGTGCCAGCAGTCCCAACAGGGTGAGTCGGACCATTCAGTACTTC

clone_size: NA
v_call: TRBV7-9
d_call: NA
j_call: TRBJ2-7
cdr3_aa: CASSTDSYEQYF
cdr3_nt: TGTGCCAGCAGTACAGATTCCTACGAGCAGTACTTC

clone_size: NA
v_call: TRBV4-1
d_call: TRBD1
j_call: TRBJ2-1
cdr3_aa: CASSQDGGQGRGDEQFF
cdr3_nt: TGCGCCAGCAGCCAAGATGGGGGACAGGGTAGAGGGGATGAGCAGTTCTTC

clone_size: NA
v_call: TRBV2
d_call: TRBD2
j_call: TRBJ2-2
cdr3_aa: CASGGLAITGELFF
cdr3_nt: TGTGCCAGCGGGGGACTAGCGATAACCGGGGAGCTGTTTTTT

clone_size: NA
v_call: TRBV9
d_call: NA
j_call: TRBJ1-1
cdr3_aa: CASSVADRPNTEAFF
cdr3_nt: TGTGCCAGCAGCGTGGCCGACAGACCGAACACTGAAGCTTTCTTT

clone_size: NA
v_call: TRBV5-1
d_call: NA
j_call: TRBJ2-5
cdr3_aa: CASSRSRGATFQETQYF
cdr3_nt: TGCGCCAGCAGCCGTAGTCGGGGGGCGACCTTCCAAGAGACCCAGTACTTC

clone_size: NA
v_call: TRBV27
d_call: NA
j_call: TRBJ2-1
cdr3_aa: CASSAAMATNEQFF
cdr3_nt: TGTGCCAGCAGTGCGGCGATGGCGACCAATGAGCAGTTCTTC

clone_size: NA
v_call: TRBV27
d_call: NA
j_call: TRBJ1-6
cdr3_aa: CASSLGNSIISPLHF
cdr3_nt: TGTGCCAGCAGTTTAGGAAACAGTATAATCTCACCCCTCCACTTT

clone_size: NA
v_call: TRBV19
d_call: TRBD1
j_call: TRBJ1-5
cdr3_aa: CASSSFWDREYQPQHF
cdr3_nt: TGTGCCAGTAGTTCTTTTTGGGACAGGGAGTATCAGCCCCAGCATTTT

clone_size: NA
v_call: TRBV7-2
d_call: NA
j_call: TRBJ1-2
cdr3_aa: CASSLGQGRFYGYTF
cdr3_nt: TGTGCCAGCAGCTTAGGGCAGGGGCGATTTTATGGCTACACCTTC

clone_size: NA
v_call: TRBV7-9
d_call: NA
j_call: TRBJ1-2
cdr3_aa: CASSPGQGYGYTF
cdr3_nt: TGTGCCAGCAGCCCAGGGCAGGGCTATGGCTACACCTTC

clone_size: NA
v_call: TRBV6-2/TRBV6-3
d_call: TRBD1
j_call: TRBJ1-6
cdr3_aa: CASSWTGNSPLHF
cdr3_nt: TGTGCCAGCAGTTGGACAGGGAATTCACCCCTCCACTTT

clone_size: NA
v_call: TRBV27
d_call: NA
j_call: TRBJ2-3
cdr3_aa: CATTGRGTITDTQYF
cdr3_nt: TGTGCCACCACGGGGCGGGGAACCATCACAGATACGCAGTATTTT

clone_size: NA
v_call: TRBV5-6
d_call: NA
j_call: TRBJ1-1
cdr3_aa: CASSPRGVWNTEAFF
cdr3_nt: TGTGCCAGCAGTCCCCGGGGGGTATGGAACACTGAAGCTTTCTTT

clone_size: NA
v_call: TRBV19
d_call: TRBD1
j_call: TRBJ2-7
cdr3_aa: CASSIYRGHEQYF
cdr3_nt: TGTGCCAGTAGTATATACAGGGGACACGAGCAGTACTTC

clone_size: once
v_call: TRBV7-9
d_call: TRBD2
j_call: TRBJ2-4
cdr3_aa: CASSQRGLAKNIQYF
cdr3_nt: TGTGCCAGCAGCCAGCGGGGGTTAGCCAAAAACATTCAGTACTTC

clone_size: few
v_call: TRBV15
d_call: NA
j_call: TRBJ2-3
cdr3_aa: CATSSVTSPFSLYTQYF
cdr3_nt: TGTGCCACCAGCAGTGTAACTAGCCCATTCTCTTTGTATACGCAGTATTTT

clone_size: NA
v_call: TRBV5-5
d_call: NA
j_call: TRBJ2-7
cdr3_aa: CASSLSIVAGNEQYF
cdr3_nt: TGTGCCAGCAGCTTGTCGATCGTGGCAGGTAACGAGCAGTACTTC

clone_size: few
v_call: TRBV3-1/TRBV3-2
d_call: NA
j_call: TRBJ2-1
cdr3_aa: CASSRLTYNEQFF
cdr3_nt: TGTGCCAGCAGCCGACTTACCTACAATGAGCAGTTCTTC

clone_size: NA
v_call: TRBV5-3
d_call: NA
j_call: TRBJ2-3
cdr3_aa: CARSSTVSTDTQYF
cdr3_nt: TGTGCCAGAAGCTCGACAGTCTCGACAGATACGCAGTATTTT

clone_size: NA
v_call: TRBV7-8
d_call: NA
j_call: TRBJ2-3
cdr3_aa: CASSLMGANTDTQYF
cdr3_nt: TGTGCCAGCAGCTTAATGGGAGCAAACACAGATACGCAGTATTTT

clone_size: once
v_call: TRBV7-6
d_call: TRBD2
j_call: TRBJ2-3
cdr3_aa: CASSHIRSGGGEDTQYF
cdr3_nt: TGTGCCAGCAGCCACATACGTAGCGGGGGAGGGGAAGATACGCAGTATTTT

clone_size: NA
v_call: TRBV28
d_call: NA
j_call: TRBJ2-5
cdr3_aa: CASLDYSQETQYF
cdr3_nt: TGTGCCAGCTTGGACTACTCCCAAGAGACCCAGTACTTC

clone_size: once
v_call: TRBV18
d_call: TRBD2
j_call: TRBJ2-7
cdr3_aa: CASSPSREGYEQYF
cdr3_nt: TGTGCCAGCTCACCAAGCAGGGAGGGCTACGAGCAGTACTTC

clone_size: once
v_call: TRBV3-1/TRBV3-2
d_call: TRBD2
j_call: TRBJ2-5
cdr3_aa: CASSLVSGGARETQYF
cdr3_nt: TGTGCCAGCAGCCTAGTTAGCGGGGGGGCCCGAGAGACCCAGTACTTC

clone_size: NA
v_call: TRBV15
d_call: TRBD1
j_call: TRBJ1-5
cdr3_aa: CATSQGAQGNQPQHF
cdr3_nt: TGTGCCACCAGCCAGGGGGCGCAAGGCAATCAGCCCCAGCATTTT

clone_size: NA
v_call: TRBV14
d_call: TRBD1
j_call: TRBJ1-2
cdr3_aa: CASSDRVNGYGYTF
cdr3_nt: TGTGCCAGCAGCGACAGGGTAAACGGCTATGGCTACACCTTC

clone_size: NA
v_call: TRBV2
d_call: TRBD1
j_call: TRBJ1-2
cdr3_aa: CASSGDSFNEGDTF
cdr3_nt: TGTGCCAGCAGTGGGGACAGCTTTAATGAAGGGGACACCTTC

clone_size: NA
v_call: TRBV6-9
d_call: TRBD1
j_call: TRBJ2-3
cdr3_aa: CASSGPGTGTFGRDTQYF
cdr3_nt: TGTGCCAGCTCGGGCCCCGGGACAGGAACGTTCGGGCGGGATACGCAGTATTTT

clone_size: few
v_call: TRBV6-5
d_call: NA
j_call: TRBJ2-7
cdr3_aa: CASRSPGLKQYF
cdr3_nt: TGTGCCAGCAGGAGCCCCGGGTTGAAGCAGTACTTC

clone_size: NA
v_call: TRBV19
d_call: TRBD1
j_call: TRBJ1-5
cdr3_aa: CASSMDRVRSQPQHF
cdr3_nt: TGTGCCAGTAGTATGGACAGGGTCAGGTCTCAGCCCCAGCATTTT

clone_size: NA
v_call: TRBV20-1
d_call: NA
j_call: TRBJ2-7
cdr3_aa: CSASESGGASYEQYF
cdr3_nt: TGCAGTGCTAGTGAGAGTGGGGGGGCGTCCTACGAGCAGTACTTC